The sequence of this T cell receptor beta chain was determined in a study of early T cells in non-severe SARS-CoV-2 infection. Study information: The authors sequenced bulk RNA from unsorted whole blood, leaving chains unpaired. General study results and limits: VDJdb matching favored anti-spike CD8 responses, missing private and CD4 specificities.

V gave up 5 bases and J gave up 2 bases, with 17 bases separating them. In germline, CDR1 is SGHVS, CDR2 FQNEAQ. CDR3 length: 16 amino acids. This clonotype was counted ten times or more. Its target is not known. MiXCR was run by TCRdb on the 5' RACE reads, yielding one entry per CDR3 protein. Here the sample spans 69,000 or so distinct CDR3 sequences, more than 3.5% being singletons. The rearrangement links TRBV7-8 to TRBJ2-3, with D perhaps matching TRBD1 (5 bases). The source was whole blood, collected at baseline. This receptor was obtained from an adult who was a healthcare worker with PCR-confirmed SARS-CoV-2 infection or an uninfected control (not recorded which). The donor label of this sample is uncertain. CDR3 in DNA: TGTGCCAGCAGCCCGAGAACCCAGGGCCCCACAGATACGCAGTATTTT. Translation: CASSPRTQGPTDTQYF. Filled out from reference TRBV7-8 and TRBJ2-3, the complete variable domain reads GAGVSQSPRYKVAKRGQDVALRCDPISGHVSLFWYQQALGQGPEFLTYFQNEAQLDKSGLPSDRFFAERPEGSVSTLKIQRTQQEDSAVYLCASSPRTQGPTDTQYFGPGTRLTVL.